This T cell receptor beta chain comes out of a study of shared clonotypes between healthy human individuals. Measured with immunoSEQ multiplex PCR; TCRdb has only the in-frame clones, and not every one. The profile shows hundreds of thousands of clones, under 80% of them singletons. To note about this clone: Its antigen is unidentified.

Study-wide results and caveats: In contrast to clonotypes shared by all four donors, non-shared clonotypes had lower generation probabilities.

Germline V lookup: CDR1 SGHVS, CDR2 FQNEAQ. The V segment lost 5 bases and the J segment 8 bases; nucleotides outside the gene matches: 20. The CDR3 runs to 17 residues. The chain combines TRBV7-8 with TRBJ1-1; 7 bases fit TRBD1. This receptor was obtained from a woman younger than 45 in good health. Sequencing was carried out using memory CD4+ T cells sorted from blood. The subset: CD45RA-negative fraction. CDR3 in amino acids: CASSPRRAGQPTLEAFF. Here the CDR3 DNA reads TGTGCCAGCAGCCCCCGAAGGGCGGGACAGCCGACTTTGGAAGCTTTCTTT.